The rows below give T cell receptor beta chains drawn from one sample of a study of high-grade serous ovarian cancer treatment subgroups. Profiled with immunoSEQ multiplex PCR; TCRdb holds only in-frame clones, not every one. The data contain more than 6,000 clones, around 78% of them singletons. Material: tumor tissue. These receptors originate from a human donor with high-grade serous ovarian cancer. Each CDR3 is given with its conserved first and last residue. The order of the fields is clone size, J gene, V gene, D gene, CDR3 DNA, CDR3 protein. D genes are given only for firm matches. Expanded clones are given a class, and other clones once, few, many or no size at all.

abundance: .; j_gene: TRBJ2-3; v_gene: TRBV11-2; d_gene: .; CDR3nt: TGTGCCAGCAGCTTACAGCCAGCGGTAACAGATACGCAGTATTTT; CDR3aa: CASSLQPAVTDTQYF
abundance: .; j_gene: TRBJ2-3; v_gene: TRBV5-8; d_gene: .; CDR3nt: TGTGCCAGCAGCTTGGCCGGGGGACGCACAGATACGCAGTATTTT; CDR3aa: CASSLAGGRTDTQYF
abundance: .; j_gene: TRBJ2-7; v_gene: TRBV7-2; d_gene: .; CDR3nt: TGTGCCAGCAGCGGAACAGGACACCTCTCCTACGAGCAGTACTTC; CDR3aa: CASSGTGHLSYEQYF
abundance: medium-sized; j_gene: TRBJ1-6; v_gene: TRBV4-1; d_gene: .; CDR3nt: TGCGCCAGCAGCAGAAACAGGGAGTGGAGGCCCCTCCACTTT; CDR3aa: CASSRNREWRPLHF
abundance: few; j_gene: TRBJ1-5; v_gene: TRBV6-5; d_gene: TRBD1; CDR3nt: TGTGCCAGCAGACCGACAGGGAGGAATCAGCCCCAGCATTTT; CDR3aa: CASRPTGRNQPQHF
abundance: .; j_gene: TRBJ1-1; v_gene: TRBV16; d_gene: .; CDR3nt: TGTGCCAGCAGCCAATTACCGGGACTCAACGGCGCTGAAGCTTTCTTT; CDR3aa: CASSQLPGLNGAEAFF
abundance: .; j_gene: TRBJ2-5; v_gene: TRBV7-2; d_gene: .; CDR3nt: TGTGCCAGCAGCTTAGGGGTGAAAGAGACCCAGTACTTC; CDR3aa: CASSLGVKETQYF
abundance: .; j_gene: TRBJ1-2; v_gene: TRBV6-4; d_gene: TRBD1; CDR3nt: TGTGCCAGCAGTATACAGGGGTTTGGCTACACCTTC; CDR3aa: CASSIQGFGYTF
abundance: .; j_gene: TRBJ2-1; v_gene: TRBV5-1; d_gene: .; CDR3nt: TGCGCCAGCAGCTTGGAGGTGGGGGGCCATGAGCAGTTCTTC; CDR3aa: CASSLEVGGHEQFF
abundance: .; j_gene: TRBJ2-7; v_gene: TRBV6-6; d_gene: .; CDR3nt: TGTGCCAGCAGTTACTTGGACAGTTCCTACGAGCAGTACTTC; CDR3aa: CASSYLDSSYEQYF
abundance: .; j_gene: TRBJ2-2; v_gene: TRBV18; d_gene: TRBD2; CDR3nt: TGTGCCAGCTCACCTAAGGATCTAGCGGGCCTCAGGCCAATTACTCTTAACACCGGGGAGCTGTTTTTT; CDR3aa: CASSPKDLAGLRPITLNTGELFF
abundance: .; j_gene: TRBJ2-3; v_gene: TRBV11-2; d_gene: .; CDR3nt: TGTGCCAGCAGCTTAGAAGTGGCAGATACGCAGTATTTT; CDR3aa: CASSLEVADTQYF
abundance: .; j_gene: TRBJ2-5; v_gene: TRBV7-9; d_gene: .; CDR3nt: TGTGCCAGCAGCTTGATGGGGGGCTGGGAGACCCAGTACTTC; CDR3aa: CASSLMGGWETQYF
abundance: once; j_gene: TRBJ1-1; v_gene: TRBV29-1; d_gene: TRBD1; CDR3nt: TGCAGCGTTGAAGATTGGGACAGGGGGGGATTCGGGACTGAAGCTTTCTTT; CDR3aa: CSVEDWDRGGFGTEAFF
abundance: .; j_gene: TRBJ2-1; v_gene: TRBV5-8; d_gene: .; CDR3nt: TGTGCCAGCAGCTTGGTTGTAGTTTATCATGAGCAGTTCTTC; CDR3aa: CASSLVVVYHEQFF
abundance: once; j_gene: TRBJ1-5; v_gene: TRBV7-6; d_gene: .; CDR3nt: TGTGCCAGCAGCTTGACGCCGGGTTCAGATCAGCCCCAGCATTTT; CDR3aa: CASSLTPGSDQPQHF
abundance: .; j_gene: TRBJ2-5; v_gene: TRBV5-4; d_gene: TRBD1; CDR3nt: TGTGCCAGCAGCTTGGCCTCGGACAGGGGTCAAGAGACCCAGTACTTC; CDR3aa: CASSLASDRGQETQYF
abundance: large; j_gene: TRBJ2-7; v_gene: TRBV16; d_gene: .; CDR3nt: TGTGCCAGCAGCCGTTCAGGGTTTCCCCCCGAGCAGTACTTC; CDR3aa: CASSRSGFPPEQYF
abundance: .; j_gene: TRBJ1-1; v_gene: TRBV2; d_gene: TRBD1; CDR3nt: TGTGCCAGCACTAAGACAGGGGGCACTGAAGCTTTCTTT; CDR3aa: CASTKTGGTEAFF
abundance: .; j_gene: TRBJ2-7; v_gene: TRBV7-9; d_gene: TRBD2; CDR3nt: TGTGCCAGCAGCCCGCGGCCAGCGGGGAACGAGCAGTACTTC; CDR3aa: CASSPRPAGNEQYF
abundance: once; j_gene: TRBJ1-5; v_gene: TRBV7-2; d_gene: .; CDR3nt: TGTGCCAGCAGCTTTGGACAGAGCAGCAATCAGCCCCAGCATTTT; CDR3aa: CASSFGQSSNQPQHF
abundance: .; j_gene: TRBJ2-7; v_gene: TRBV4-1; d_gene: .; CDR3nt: TGCGCCAGCAGCCAAGCGCGGGGGCCTTACGAGCAGTACTTC; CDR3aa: CASSQARGPYEQYF
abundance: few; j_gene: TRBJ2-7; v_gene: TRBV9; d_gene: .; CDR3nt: TGTGCCAGCAGCGGGGACGGGCGCGGAGGAGAGCAGTACTTC; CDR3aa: CASSGDGRGGEQYF
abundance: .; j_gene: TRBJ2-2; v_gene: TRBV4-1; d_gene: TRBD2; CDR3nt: TGCGCCAGCAGCCACCCCCCTAGCGGGAGGGTTAAAACCGGGGAGCTGTTTTTT; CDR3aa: CASSHPPSGRVKTGELFF
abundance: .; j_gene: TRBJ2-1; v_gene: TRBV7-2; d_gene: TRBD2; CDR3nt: TGTGCCAGCAGCTCTAGATGGACTAGCAATGAGCAGTTCTTC; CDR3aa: CASSSRWTSNEQFF
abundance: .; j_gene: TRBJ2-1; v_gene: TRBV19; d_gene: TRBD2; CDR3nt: TGTGCCAGTACCGCTAGCGGGGGGGAATACAATGAGCAGTTCTTC; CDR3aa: CASTASGGEYNEQFF
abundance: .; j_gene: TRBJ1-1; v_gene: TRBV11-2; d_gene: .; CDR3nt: TGTGCCAGCAGCCCCCGGCGGGGTTGGACTGAAGCTTTCTTT; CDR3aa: CASSPRRGWTEAFF
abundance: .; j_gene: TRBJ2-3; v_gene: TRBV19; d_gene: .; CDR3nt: TGTGCCAGTAGTGCCCCCCGTATGGCGGCCACAGATACGCAGTATTTT; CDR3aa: CASSAPRMAATDTQYF
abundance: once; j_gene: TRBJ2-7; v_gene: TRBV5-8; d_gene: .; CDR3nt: TGTGCCAGCAGCTTGGCGAGGGGCAGACACGAGCAGTACTTC; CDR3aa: CASSLARGRHEQYF
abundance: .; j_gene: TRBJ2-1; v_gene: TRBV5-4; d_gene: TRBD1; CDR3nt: TGTGCCAGCAGCTCCCGGGACAGCCGTTACAATGAGCAGTTCTTC; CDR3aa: CASSSRDSRYNEQFF
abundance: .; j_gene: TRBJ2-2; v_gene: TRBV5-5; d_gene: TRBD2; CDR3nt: TGTGCCAGCAGCTTAACTAGCGTCGGGGAGCTGTTTTTT; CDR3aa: CASSLTSVGELFF
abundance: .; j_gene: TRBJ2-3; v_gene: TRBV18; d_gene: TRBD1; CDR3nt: TGTGCCAGCTCACCGCGGGACAGGGGGGACACAGATACGCAGTATTTT; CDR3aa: CASSPRDRGDTDTQYF